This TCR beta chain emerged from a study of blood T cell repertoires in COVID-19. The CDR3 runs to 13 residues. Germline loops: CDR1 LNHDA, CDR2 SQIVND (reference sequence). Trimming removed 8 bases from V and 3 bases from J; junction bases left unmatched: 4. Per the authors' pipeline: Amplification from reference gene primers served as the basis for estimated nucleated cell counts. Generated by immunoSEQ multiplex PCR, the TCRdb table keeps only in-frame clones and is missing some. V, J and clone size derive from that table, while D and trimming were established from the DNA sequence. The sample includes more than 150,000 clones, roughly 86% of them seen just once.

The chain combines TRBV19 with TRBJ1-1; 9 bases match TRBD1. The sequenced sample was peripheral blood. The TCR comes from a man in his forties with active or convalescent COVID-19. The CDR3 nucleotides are TGTGCCAGTTTCCGACAGGGGGACACTGAAGCTTTCTTT. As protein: CASFRQGDTEAFF.